Listed below are T cell receptor beta chains from one sample, sequenced in a study of blood T cells in healthy people across ages. TCRdb reprocessed the 5' RACE reads via MiXCR and lists one record per CDR3 protein. The sample carries about 1.8 million distinct CDR3 sequences, about 50% recorded once. The specimen was blood. These receptors were obtained from a middle-aged woman in good health. The CDR3 runs from the conserved cysteine through the conserved F or W. A D gene is named only where the DNA matches it firmly. For some rows the clone size is stated as once, few or many, or as a class when expanded; others skip it.

V: TRBV13
J: TRBJ2-7
D: -
size: few
CDR3: CASSIGRGTGEQYF
DNA: TGTGCCAGCAGCATCGGACGGGGGACCGGCGAGCAGTACTTC

V: TRBV9
J: TRBJ1-1
D: -
size: -
CDR3: CASSARGGGNTEAFF
DNA: TGTGCCAGCAGCGCCAGAGGGGGGGGCAACACTGAAGCTTTCTTT

V: TRBV7-2
J: TRBJ2-1
D: -
size: -
CDR3: CASSSLGQQVRSEQFF
DNA: TGTGCCAGCAGCTCCCTTGGGCAGCAGGTCCGCAGCGAGCAGTTCTTC

V: TRBV10-3
J: TRBJ1-2
D: -
size: -
CDR3: CAISDPGTTHGYTF
DNA: TGTGCCATCAGTGACCCGGGGACCACCCATGGCTACACCTTC

V: TRBV14
J: TRBJ1-2
D: -
size: few
CDR3: CASSQTGALSGYTF
DNA: TGTGCCAGCAGTCAGACAGGAGCCTTAAGCGGCTACACCTTC

V: TRBV7-2
J: TRBJ2-5
D: TRBD2
size: few
CDR3: CASSLQWPSGGETQYF
DNA: TGTGCCAGCAGCTTACAATGGCCTAGCGGGGGAGAGACCCAGTACTTC

V: TRBV13
J: TRBJ2-1
D: TRBD1
size: few
CDR3: CASSFVAGSHRGPNHEQFF
DNA: TGTGCCAGCAGCTTTGTTGCCGGAAGCCACAGGGGCCCTAACCATGAGCAGTTCTTC

V: TRBV6-2/TRBV6-3
J: TRBJ1-2
D: -
size: -
CDR3: CASRLPPYYGYTF
DNA: TGTGCCAGCAGACTCCCACCTTACTATGGCTACACCTTC

V: TRBV10-3
J: TRBJ1-6
D: -
size: few
CDR3: CAISPSNSPLHF
DNA: TGTGCCATCAGTCCTTCGAATTCACCCCTCCACTTT

V: TRBV7-2
J: TRBJ1-5
D: TRBD1
size: few
CDR3: CASSLAGTGDQPQHF
DNA: TGTGCCAGCAGCTTAGCCGGGACAGGGGACCAGCCCCAGCATTTT

V: TRBV7-2
J: TRBJ2-4
D: -
size: -
CDR3: CASSPFREQYF
DNA: TGTGCCAGCAGCCCGTTTAGGGAGCAGTACTTC

V: TRBV6-2/TRBV6-3
J: TRBJ2-5
D: TRBD2
size: -
CDR3: CASSYGLQRGAGETQYF
DNA: TGTGCCAGCAGTTACGGACTCCAGCGGGGGGCAGGAGAGACCCAGTACTTC

V: TRBV10-3
J: TRBJ2-7
D: -
size: few
CDR3: CAISESWAGTSYEQYF
DNA: TGTGCCATCAGTGAGTCCTGGGCAGGGACTTCCTACGAGCAGTACTTC

V: TRBV28
J: TRBJ2-3
D: TRBD2
size: -
CDR3: CASSQKRLAGGLTDTQYF
DNA: TGTGCCAGCAGCCAGAAAAGACTAGCGGGGGGCCTCACAGATACGCAGTATTTT

V: TRBV7-6
J: TRBJ2-7
D: -
size: -
CDR3: CASSLLQGNEQYF
DNA: TGTGCCAGCAGCTTACTACAGGGAAACGAGCAGTACTTC

V: TRBV19
J: TRBJ2-1
D: TRBD1
size: -
CDR3: CASSRDREVSEQFF
DNA: TGTGCCAGTAGCCGGGACAGGGAAGTAAGTGAGCAGTTCTTC

V: TRBV4-2
J: TRBJ1-5
D: -
size: few
CDR3: CASSQERGQPQHF
DNA: TGTGCCAGCAGCCAAGAAAGGGGTCAGCCCCAGCATTTT

V: TRBV5-4
J: TRBJ2-5
D: TRBD2
size: -
CDR3: CASSLVRLAGTGETQYF
DNA: TGTGCCAGCAGCTTGGTTAGACTAGCGGGGACAGGCGAGACCCAGTACTTC

V: TRBV10-3
J: TRBJ2-5
D: -
size: -
CDR3: CAISEEHQETQYF
DNA: TGTGCCATCAGTGAGGAGCACCAAGAGACCCAGTACTTC

V: TRBV4-2
J: TRBJ2-6
D: -
size: few
CDR3: CASSQAATSGANVLTF
DNA: TGTGCCAGCAGCCAAGCGGCGACCTCTGGGGCCAACGTCCTGACTTTC

V: TRBV6-5
J: TRBJ2-7
D: TRBD1
size: -
CDR3: CASSQQGDPPYEQYF
DNA: TGTGCCAGCAGCCAACAGGGGGACCCGCCTTACGAGCAGTACTTC

V: TRBV29-1
J: TRBJ2-1
D: -
size: -
CDR3: CSVEAPSFNEQFF
DNA: TGCAGCGTTGAAGCTCCGAGTTTCAATGAGCAGTTCTTC

V: TRBV6-4
J: TRBJ1-2
D: -
size: -
CDR3: CASRGRGYGYTF
DNA: TGTGCCAGCCGCGGCAGGGGATATGGCTACACCTTC

V: TRBV27
J: TRBJ2-1
D: TRBD2
size: -
CDR3: CASSWVSGGAGNEQFF
DNA: TGTGCCAGCAGCTGGGTTAGCGGGGGGGCTGGGAATGAGCAGTTCTTC

V: TRBV6-2/TRBV6-3
J: TRBJ2-3
D: -
size: -
CDR3: CASSYIRASTDTQYF
DNA: TGTGCCAGCAGTTACATTAGGGCTAGCACAGATACGCAGTATTTT

V: TRBV6-6
J: TRBJ2-2
D: -
size: -
CDR3: CASSYLEPLNTGELFF
DNA: TGTGCCAGCAGTTACCTCGAGCCGTTGAACACCGGGGAGCTGTTTTTT

V: TRBV6-5
J: TRBJ2-3
D: -
size: -
CDR3: CASMGDGDTQYF
DNA: TGTGCCAGCATGGGGGATGGAGATACGCAGTATTTT

V: TRBV29-1
J: TRBJ2-3
D: -
size: few
CDR3: CSVKAARSGTDTQYF
DNA: TGCAGCGTTAAGGCAGCCCGGTCAGGCACAGATACGCAGTATTTT

V: TRBV6-2/TRBV6-3
J: TRBJ1-6
D: -
size: -
CDR3: CASSDARSNSPLHF
DNA: TGTGCCAGCAGTGACGCCAGGAGTAATTCACCCCTCCACTTT

V: TRBV4-2
J: TRBJ2-3
D: TRBD1
size: -
CDR3: CASSYEGTGVRTDTQYF
DNA: TGTGCCAGCAGCTACGAAGGGACAGGGGTCCGCACAGATACGCAGTATTTT

V: TRBV15
J: TRBJ2-1
D: TRBD1
size: few
CDR3: CATSKKGQGKDEQFF
DNA: TGTGCCACCAGCAAAAAGGGACAGGGAAAGGATGAGCAGTTCTTC

V: TRBV5-1
J: TRBJ2-1
D: -
size: few
CDR3: CASSLARGSMNEQFF
DNA: TGCGCCAGCAGCTTGGCACGGGGGAGTATGAATGAGCAGTTCTTC

V: TRBV9
J: TRBJ2-1
D: TRBD2
size: few
CDR3: CASSERTSGPYNEQFF
DNA: TGTGCCAGCAGCGAGAGGACTAGCGGTCCTTACAATGAGCAGTTCTTC

V: TRBV6-2/TRBV6-3
J: TRBJ2-1
D: TRBD2
size: few
CDR3: CASRPSVAGSNEQFF
DNA: TGTGCCAGCAGACCGTCGGTAGCGGGGAGCAATGAGCAGTTCTTC

V: TRBV2
J: TRBJ2-7
D: -
size: -
CDR3: CASRETVTYEQYF
DNA: TGTGCCAGCAGAGAGACGGTAACCTACGAGCAGTACTTC

V: TRBV7-2
J: TRBJ1-5
D: TRBD1
size: -
CDR3: CASSLKGTGGRPQHF
DNA: TGTGCCAGCAGCCTAAAAGGGACAGGGGGGAGGCCCCAGCATTTT

V: TRBV20-1
J: TRBJ2-5
D: TRBD2
size: -
CDR3: CSANAEGLAGQETQYF
DNA: TGCAGTGCAAACGCCGAGGGACTAGCGGGGCAAGAGACCCAGTACTTC

V: TRBV29-1
J: TRBJ1-2
D: -
size: -
CDR3: CSVEVAGSSYTF
DNA: TGCAGCGTTGAAGTAGCGGGGAGCAGCTACACCTTC

V: TRBV29-1
J: TRBJ1-2
D: TRBD1
size: few
CDR3: CSVQGGKGYTF
DNA: TGCAGCGTCCAGGGGGGGAAAGGCTACACCTTC

V: TRBV6-2/TRBV6-3
J: TRBJ2-1
D: TRBD1
size: -
CDR3: CASSRGQQGYEQFF
DNA: TGTGCCAGCAGTAGGGGACAGCAGGGCTATGAGCAGTTCTTC

V: TRBV5-1
J: TRBJ1-6
D: -
size: few
CDR3: CASSLAEAANSPLHF
DNA: TGCGCCAGCAGCTTGGCCGAGGCGGCAAATTCACCCCTCCACTTT

V: TRBV7-2
J: TRBJ2-5
D: TRBD2
size: few
CDR3: CASSSPGLAPGTQYF
DNA: TGTGCCAGCAGCTCTCCGGGACTAGCCCCAGGGACCCAGTACTTC

V: TRBV13
J: TRBJ1-2
D: TRBD1
size: -
CDR3: CASSQAGTGSYGYTF
DNA: TGTGCCAGCAGCCAGGCCGGGACAGGGTCTTATGGCTACACCTTC

V: TRBV19
J: TRBJ2-7
D: TRBD1
size: few
CDR3: CASSIDLNRGASYEQYF
DNA: TGTGCCAGTAGTATAGATCTGAACAGGGGGGCCTCCTACGAGCAGTACTTC

V: TRBV27
J: TRBJ1-4
D: -
size: -
CDR3: CASSLRQGDATNEKLFF
DNA: TGTGCCAGCAGTTTAAGGCAGGGTGATGCAACTAATGAAAAACTGTTTTTT

V: TRBV12-3/TRBV12-4
J: TRBJ2-2
D: TRBD2
size: -
CDR3: CASSFRGGGSTGELFF
DNA: TGTGCCAGCAGTTTTCGGGGGGGCGGGAGCACCGGGGAGCTGTTTTTT

V: TRBV7-9
J: TRBJ1-2
D: TRBD1
size: few
CDR3: CASSPGQGFDYGYTF
DNA: TGTGCCAGCAGCCCTGGACAGGGATTCGACTATGGCTACACCTTC

V: TRBV20-1
J: TRBJ2-5
D: TRBD1
size: few
CDR3: CSASQRDRDETQYF
DNA: TGCAGTGCTAGCCAACGGGACAGGGACGAGACCCAGTACTTC

V: TRBV20-1
J: TRBJ2-7
D: -
size: -
CDR3: CSAPDEEYEQYF
DNA: TGCAGTGCTCCCGACGAGGAATACGAGCAGTACTTC

V: TRBV5-5
J: TRBJ2-7
D: -
size: -
CDR3: CASSLAGLVSGDYEQYF
DNA: TGTGCCAGCAGCTTGGCGGGTTTGGTCTCAGGGGACTACGAGCAGTACTTC

V: TRBV25-1
J: TRBJ1-2
D: -
size: -
CDR3: CASSEAHMEANYGYTF
DNA: TGTGCCAGCAGTGAAGCTCACATGGAGGCTAACTATGGCTACACCTTC

V: TRBV10-3
J: TRBJ1-5
D: TRBD1
size: -
CDR3: CAISESGRGQGQPQHF
DNA: TGTGCCATCAGTGAGTCTGGCAGGGGGCAGGGTCAGCCCCAGCATTTT